This TCR beta chain was sequenced in a study of blood T cell repertoires in COVID-19. Across the study: Sites across the United States, Italy and Spain contributed samples from acute and convalescent COVID-19. The cDNA or gDNA used as material had been derived from T cells, B-cell-depleted T cells, or PBMCs.

The V and J ends lost 4 bases and 7 bases respectively, with 19 bases between them. The V gene's germline CDR1 is MGHRA and CDR2 YSYEKL. The CDR3 spans 15 residues. Original processing methods: Reference gene primer amplification in the assay estimated nucleated cell counts. This table comes from immunoSEQ multiplex PCR, and its TCRdb copy is limited to in-frame clones, with some not included. D and trimming were read from the DNA, whereas the V and J calls and clone size are those reported in that table. The repertoire holds about 58,000 clones, 75% to 90% seen once, with 7% to 10% in the top ten. The chain is built from TRBV4-1 and TRBJ1-2; D gene ambiguous. The sequence was collected from an older woman with active COVID-19. Sequenced input: peripheral blood. CDR3 in DNA: TGCGCCAGCAGCCCGGAACCGGGGTCGCCGGGTGGCTACACCTTC. This sequence encodes CASSPEPGSPGGYTF.